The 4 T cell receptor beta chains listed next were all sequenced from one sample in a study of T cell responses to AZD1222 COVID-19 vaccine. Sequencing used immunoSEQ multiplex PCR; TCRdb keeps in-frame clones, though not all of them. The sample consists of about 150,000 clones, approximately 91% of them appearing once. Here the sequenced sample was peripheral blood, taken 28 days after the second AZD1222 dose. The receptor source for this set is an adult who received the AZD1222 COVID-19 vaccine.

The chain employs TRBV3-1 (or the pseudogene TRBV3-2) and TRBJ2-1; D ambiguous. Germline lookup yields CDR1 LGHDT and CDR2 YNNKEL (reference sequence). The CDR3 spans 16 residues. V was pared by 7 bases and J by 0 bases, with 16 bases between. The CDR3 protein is CASTPATPRSYNEQFF. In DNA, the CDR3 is TGTGCCAGCACCCCAGCGACTCCCCGCTCCTACAATGAGCAGTTCTTC.

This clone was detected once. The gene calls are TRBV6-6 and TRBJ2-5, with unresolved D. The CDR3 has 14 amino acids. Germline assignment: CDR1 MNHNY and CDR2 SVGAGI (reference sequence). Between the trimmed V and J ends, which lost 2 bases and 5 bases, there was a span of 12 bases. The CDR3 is CASSYGQTTETQYF. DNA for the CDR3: TGTGCCAGCAGTTACGGGCAGACCACGGAGACCCAGTACTTC.

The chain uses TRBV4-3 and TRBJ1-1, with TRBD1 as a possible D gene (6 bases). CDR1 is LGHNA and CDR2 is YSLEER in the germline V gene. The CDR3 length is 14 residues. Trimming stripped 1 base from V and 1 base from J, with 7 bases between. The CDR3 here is CASSQGRGNTEAFF. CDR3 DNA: TGCGCCAGCAGCCAAGGCAGGGGGAACACTGAAGCTTTCTTT.

The CDR3 loop is CASSDSTPLFMAENYGYTF. The CDR3 coding sequence is TGTGCCAGCAGTGACTCGACCCCCCTCTTCATGGCAGAAAACTATGGCTACACCTTC. This chain connects TRBV6-4 to TRBJ1-2; D is ambiguous. Germline V gene data show CDR1 as MRHNA and CDR2 as SNTAGT. The CDR3 has 19 amino acids. The V and J ends lost 0 bases and 2 bases respectively, with 22 bases between them.